These 4 T cell receptor beta chains came from one sample sequenced in a study of beta chain features in type 1 diabetes. Reverse transcribing all isolated RNA meant expressed TCRB transcripts were sequenced. Data came from immunoSEQ multiplex PCR; TCRdb stores just in-frame clones and leaves some out. The repertoire has about 900,000 clones, 15% to 20% of them found once; the top ten carry about 0.025%. Input material: naive CD4+ T cells from blood. These receptors originate from a woman aged 18-29 years in good health.

The V and J genes are TRBV25-1 and TRBJ2-3; D uncertain. Germline CDR1 MGHDK, CDR2 SYGVNS. The V gene lost 7 bases and the J gene lost 6 bases, with 11 bases spanning the gap. The CDR3 covers 12 residues. DNA for the CDR3: TGTGCCAGCACCCAGGTGGGGGATACGCAGTATTTT. Its translation: CASTQVGDTQYF.

This clone was detected a few times. The chain links TRBV10-3 to TRBJ2-5, with D unresolved. Matching the DNA end better, TRBJ2-7 makes the J call doubtful. Germline lookup yields CDR1 ENHRY and CDR2 SYGVKD. The length of the CDR3 is 11 residues. CDR3 region: CAIQGSYEQYF. Here the CDR3 DNA reads TGTGCCATTCAAGGGTCCTACGAGCAGTACTTC.

As to this clone: The identical CDR3 is also encoded by other nucleotide sequences in the sample. The genes are TRBV7-2 and TRBJ1-2, with D perhaps matching TRBD1 (6 bases). The germline V gene has CDR1 SGHTA and CDR2 FQGNSA. The V end lost 1 base, the J end lost 5 bases, and 11 bases lay between the germline ends. The CDR3 contains 14 residues. The CDR3 spells CASSLGGGRYGYTF. CDR3 in DNA: TGTGCCAGCAGCTTAGGTGGGGGGCGTTATGGCTACACCTTC.

This clone has just a few counts. The V call is TRBV25-1, the J call TRBJ2-7, with 8 bases lining up with TRBD1. CDR3 length equals 12 residues. J was trimmed by 5 bases and V by 4 bases; bases with no gene match: 1. Germline CDR1 is MGHDK and CDR2 is SYGVNS. CDR3 sequence reads: CASSGQGNEQYF. Written as DNA, the CDR3 is TGTGCCAGCAGTGGACAGGGGAACGAGCAGTACTTC.